Following are 24 T cell receptor beta chains from one sample sequenced in a study of a mutant IDH1 vaccine in newly diagnosed glioma. Method: immunoSEQ multiplex PCR; TCRdb's copy keeps in-frame clones and lacks some. The data contain about 50,000 clones, more than 80% of them seen just once; the ten biggest clones take up 2.4%. Regarding time point: baseline, week 1 (first vaccination visit). Noted treatment: pre-vaccination baseline after standard-of-care therapy. This specimen consisted of PBMCs, obtained from a glioma patient treated with radiotherapy, temozolomide or both. The source is a man aged 35-49 years with glioma.

The rearrangement joins TRBV28 to TRBJ1-5; tentative D call: TRBD1 (6 bases). With 2 bases removed from V and 4 bases from J, the gap between germline ends came to 15 bases. There are 16 residues in the CDR3. From germline, CDR1 is MDHEN and CDR2 SYDVKM. The chain's CDR3 is CASSLLARGSNQPQHF. The CDR3 coding sequence is TGTGCCAGCAGTTTACTCGCGAGGGGGTCTAATCAGCCCCAGCATTTT.

This clone was found once. This chain joins TRBV4-2 and TRBJ2-5, with D unresolved. Germline CDR1 and CDR2: LGHNA and YNFKEQ. This CDR3 spans 16 amino acids. V was pared by 2 bases and J by 4 bases, with 17 bases between. Written as DNA, the CDR3 is TGTGCCAGCAGCCAATTCTTGACGGGCGGTAGAGAGACCCAGTACTTC. It encodes CASSQFLTGGRETQYF.

The gene calls are TRBV15 and TRBJ2-7, with 8 positions matching TRBD1. After removal of 8 bases from V and 9 bases from J, the junction contained 6 bases not matched to a gene. The CDR3 is 11 residues long. Looked up from germline, CDR1 is LNHNV and CDR2 is YYDKDF (reference sequence). This CDR3 reads CATGQGARQYF. The CDR3 DNA reads TGTGCCACCGGGCAGGGGGCGAGGCAGTACTTC.

V gene TRBV7-9 combines with J gene TRBJ1-1; 7 nucleotides agree with TRBD1. The CDR3 contains 14 residues. From germline, CDR1 is SEHNR and CDR2 FQNEAQ (reference sequence). The V and J ends lost 3 bases and 4 bases, in that order; junction bases with no gene match: 5. The CDR3 region is CASSLRGRGTEAFF. In DNA form, the CDR3 reads TGTGCCAGCAGCTTGAGGGGGCGGGGCACTGAAGCTTTCTTT.

The gene calls are TRBV5-1 and TRBJ2-4; 10 positions agree with TRBD1. The CDR3 sequence is 16 residues long. The trim removed 4 bases at V and 8 bases at J, leaving 12 bases unmatched. Germline-derived CDR1 and CDR2 are SGHRS and YFSETQ. The DNA of the CDR3 is TGCGCCAGCAGCCCGGGCGGGACAGGGGAGGGGGACATTCAGTACTTC. As protein: CASSPGGTGEGDIQYF.

V usage is TRBV5-6 and J usage is TRBJ2-1; TRBD2 might be the D (6 bases). Between the trimmed V and J ends, which lost 5 bases and 8 bases, there was a span of 14 bases. Germline V CDR1 and CDR2: SGHDT, YYEEEE. The CDR3 covers 13 residues. The CDR3 protein is CASRGGARDEQFF. DNA for the CDR3: TGTGCCAGCAGGGGCGGGGCCCGCGATGAGCAGTTCTTC. The whole variable domain, filled in from reference TRBV5-6 and TRBJ2-1, reads DAGVTQSPTHLIKTRGQQVTLRCSPKSGHDTVSWYQQALGQGPQFIFQYYEEEERQRGNFPDRFSGHQFPNYSSELNVNALLLGDSALYLCASRGGARDEQFFGPGTRLTVL.

This chain uses TRBV5-1 with TRBJ2-5; TRBD1 matches at 10 bases. The CDR3 sequence is 15 residues long. Germline V lookup: CDR1 SGHRS, CDR2 YFSETQ. J gave up 4 bases and V 4 bases, and 7 bases lay outside the gene matches. CDR3 sequence (DNA): TGCGCCAGCAGCCGGAGACAGGGGGCTGGAGAGACCCAGTACTTC. Translation: CASSRRQGAGETQYF.

This chain links TRBV19 with TRBJ2-5; D not certain. CDR1 is LNHDA, CDR2 SQIVND, per germline (reference sequence). Trimming removed 4 bases at V and 4 bases at J, with 4 bases between. This CDR3 spans 11 amino acids. The CDR3 reads CASSTRETQYF. As DNA, the CDR3 is TGTGCCAGTAGTACACGAGAGACCCAGTACTTC.

The chain uses TRBV7-9 and TRBJ2-1; the D gene is possibly TRBD1 (6 bases). Trimming took off 1 base at V and 4 bases at J, with 11 bases between the two ends. The CDR3 extends over 15 amino acids. In germline, CDR1 is SEHNR, CDR2 FQNEAQ (reference sequence). The CDR3 region has the DNA TGTGCCAGCAGCTTAGATCAGGGGTGGTACAATGAGCAGTTCTTC. Encoded protein: CASSLDQGWYNEQFF.

The rearrangement links TRBV10-3 to TRBJ2-7; no firm D call. Germline-derived CDR1 and CDR2 are ENHRY and SYGVKD. The V gene lost 4 bases and the J gene lost 5 bases, with 6 bases spanning the gap. The CDR3 consists of 11 residues. The CDR3 region has the DNA TGTGCCATCAGTGGAGTCCACGAGCAGTACTTC. Translated, it gives CAISGVHEQYF.

The chain uses TRBV7-9 and TRBJ1-3, with 7 bases fitting TRBD1. From germline, CDR1 is SEHNR and CDR2 FQNEAQ (reference sequence). The CDR3 sequence is 13 residues long. V gave up 11 bases and J gave up 0 bases; unmatched junction bases: 4. The CDR3 is CASRDSSGNTIYF. In DNA, the CDR3 is TGTGCCTCCAGGGACAGCTCTGGAAACACCATATATTTT.

This clone came up a few times. CDR3 amino acids: CASSRVMSNQPQHF. In DNA form, the CDR3 reads TGTGCCAGCAGTAGGGTGATGAGCAATCAGCCCCAGCATTTT. J is TRBJ1-5 and V is TRBV2; D remains ambiguous. Germline lookup yields CDR1 SNHLY and CDR2 FYNNEI. V was clipped by 5 bases and J by 1 base, with 9 bases between them. This CDR3 region has 14 residues.

The chain has TRBV7-8 and TRBJ2-2; D may be TRBD2 (7 bases). This CDR3 contains 15 residues. Germline CDR1 SGHVS, CDR2 FQNEAQ. The V gene lost 6 bases and the J gene lost 3 bases, with 14 bases spanning the gap. This CDR3 is CASSHRGADTGELFF. The CDR3 nucleotides are TGTGCCAGCAGTCATCGGGGGGCTGACACCGGGGAGCTGTTTTTT.

The V gene is TRBV5-1, the J gene TRBJ2-2; D possibly corresponds to TRBD2 (6 bases). This CDR3 comprises 14 residues. V was trimmed by 3 bases and J by 6 bases, leaving 12 bases between them. The germline CDR1 and CDR2 sequences are SGHRS and YFSETQ. The CDR3 DNA follows: TGCGCCAGCAGCTGGCTGGGGGGACCCGGGGAGCTGTTTTTT. Translated: CASSWLGGPGELFF. The full variable domain, with the rest looked up from reference TRBV5-1 and TRBJ2-2, is KAGVTQTPRYLIKTRGQQVTLSCSPISGHRSVSWYQQTPGQGLQFLFEYFSETQRNKGNFPGRFSGRQFSNSRSEMNVSTLELGDSALYLCASSWLGGPGELFFGEGSRLTVL.

CDR3 nucleotide sequence: TGTGCCAGCTCACCCCAGGACAGGGAAAAACTGTTTTTT. Its translation is CASSPQDREKLFF. The chain has TRBV18 and TRBJ1-4; 7 bases agree with TRBD1. The CDR3 is 13 amino acids. Germline lookup yields CDR1 KGHSH and CDR2 LQKENI. With V trimmed by 3 bases and J by 8 bases, 3 bases remained unmatched.

The rearrangement joins TRBV10-3 to TRBJ2-1; no firm D call. V was trimmed by 5 bases and J by 9 bases, leaving 14 bases between them. This CDR3 contains 13 residues. Germline lookup yields CDR1 ENHRY and CDR2 SYGVKD. CDR3 region: CAISKDPRAEQFF. CDR3 bases: TGTGCCATCAGTAAGGACCCCCGGGCTGAGCAGTTCTTC.

This chain links TRBV9 with TRBJ2-1, with D hard to call. Germline-derived CDR1 and CDR2 are SGDLS and YYNGEE. V lost 3 bases and J 3 bases, leaving 10 bases between the germline ends. CDR3 size: 14 residues. The CDR3 spells CASSDRARYNEQFF. CDR3 DNA: TGTGCCAGCAGCGATAGGGCCCGCTACAATGAGCAGTTCTTC.

J is TRBJ1-2 and V is TRBV7-2; D is uncertain. The ends were cut back, 5 bases at V and 0 bases at J, with 10 bases in the middle. Germline CDR1 is SGHTA and CDR2 is FQGNSA. The CDR3 is made up of 14 amino acids. CDR3 nucleotides: TGTGCCAGCAGCCCCCTAATGACTAACTATGGCTACACCTTC. This translates into CASSPLMTNYGYTF. Full variable domain (remainder filled in from reference TRBV7-2 and TRBJ1-2): GAGVSQSPSNKVTEKGKDVELRCDPISGHTALYWYRQSLGQGLEFLIYFQGNSAPDKSGLPSDRFSAERTGGSVSTLTIQRTQQEDSAVYLCASSPLMTNYGYTFGSGTRLTVV.

This rearrangement joins TRBV9 to TRBJ1-1; 7 bases line up with TRBD1. With 0 bases clipped from V and 4 bases from J, the junction kept 6 bases outside the gene matches. Germline assignment: CDR1 SGDLS and CDR2 YYNGEE. The CDR3 is 15 residues long. The CDR3 sequence is CASSVAGGLGTEAFF. CDR3 in DNA: TGTGCCAGCAGCGTAGCAGGGGGATTGGGCACTGAAGCTTTCTTT.

The V call is TRBV6-5, the J call TRBJ2-1; D is perhaps TRBD2 (5 bases). Germline loops: CDR1 MNHEY, CDR2 SVGAGI. The CDR3 consists of 14 residues. V dropped 7 bases and J dropped 11 bases, with 21 bases sitting between them. Here the CDR3 DNA reads TGTGCCAGCACCAAACGGGGATCGGGCTCGAAGCAGTTCTTC. The encoded protein is CASTKRGSGSKQFF.

J is TRBJ2-5 and V is TRBV4-1; D may match TRBD1 or TRBD2 (5 bases each). This CDR3 has 13 amino acids. Germline V gene data show CDR1 as MGHRA and CDR2 as YSYEKL. The V end was cut by 4 bases, the J end by 5 bases, with 11 bases between. This chain's CDR3 is CASSRGPRETQYF. The CDR3 DNA reads TGCGCCAGCAGCCGGGGACCCAGGGAGACCCAGTACTTC.

The rearrangement joins TRBV19 to TRBJ2-2; 11 nucleotides match TRBD1. This CDR3 region has 15 residues. CDR1 and CDR2 from the germline V gene are LNHDA and SQIVND (reference sequence). Unmatched junction bases numbered 4, after V lost 5 bases and J lost 5 bases. The CDR3 here is CASSWGQGETGELFF. In nucleotides, the CDR3 is TGTGCCAGTAGTTGGGGACAGGGGGAGACCGGGGAGCTGTTTTTT.

The J gene is TRBJ2-5, the V gene TRBV28; TRBD2 might be the D (5 bases). Germline lookup yields CDR1 MDHEN and CDR2 SYDVKM. CDR3 length: 16 amino acids. V was pared by 5 bases and J by 7 bases, with 23 bases between. The CDR3 nucleotides are TGTGCCAGCAGTCCCCCCGGTTTCGGGAAAGAAGCGACCCAGTACTTC. Translated: CASSPPGFGKEATQYF.

V usage is TRBV10-3 and J usage is TRBJ1-4; the D gene is possibly TRBD1 (5 bases). The CDR3 is 14 amino acids. The germline CDR1 and CDR2 sequences are ENHRY and SYGVKD. V lost 2 bases to trimming and J lost 8 bases, with 12 bases between them. The CDR3 loop reads CAISERGSKEKLFF. DNA of the CDR3: TGTGCCATCAGTGAGAGGGGTTCGAAGGAAAAACTGTTTTTT.